The 32 T cell receptor beta chains below were found in one sample sequenced in a study of cytomegalovirus exposure and HLA in healthy donors. PCR involved 60 Vbeta and 13 Jbeta primers. Only in-frame clones appear in the TCRdb table, and some are missing; sequencing was by immunoSEQ multiplex PCR. Of about 170,000 clones in the sample, around 80% were seen once. The material sequenced was PBMCs. The source is a male donor in good health and CMV-seronegative.

The chain has TRBV6-1 and TRBJ1-2, with 10 nucleotides matching TRBD1. V lost 2 bases and J lost 8; bases outside the gene matches: 8. This CDR3 is built from 15 residues. The germline V gene encodes CDR1 MNHNS and CDR2 SASEGT. CDR3 DNA sequence: TGTGCCAGCAGTGAAACCCCCGGGACAGGGGCCGGCTACACCTTC. Protein: CASSETPGTGAGYTF.

The V gene is TRBV19, the J gene TRBJ2-1, with D possibly matching TRBD2 (5 bases). V was trimmed by 6 bases and J by 6 bases, leaving 15 bases between them. Germline V lookup: CDR1 LNHDA, CDR2 SQIVND (reference sequence). The CDR3 covers 14 residues. The CDR3 spells CASRSDPAGNEQFF. CDR3 DNA: TGTGCCAGTAGATCGGACCCTGCGGGCAATGAGCAGTTCTTC.

This clone was detected only once. This chain links TRBV5-1 with TRBJ1-2; TRBD1 is a possible D gene (5 bases). CDR1 and CDR2 from the germline V gene are SGHRS and YFSETQ. The CDR3 sequence is 11 residues long. V dropped 5 bases and J dropped 4 bases, with 6 bases sitting between them. CDR3 protein: CASSDSYGYTF. The CDR3 DNA is TGCGCCAGCAGTGACAGCTATGGCTACACCTTC.

The V call is TRBV19, the J call TRBJ2-7; maybe TRBD2 (5 bases). The CDR3 has 16 amino acids. The germline V gene encodes CDR1 LNHDA and CDR2 SQIVND (reference sequence). Between the trimmed V and J ends, which lost 4 bases and 2 bases, there was a span of 18 bases. CDR3 nucleotides: TGTGCCAGTAGTACCCCCCGGGGTCTGCCCCCCTACGAGCAGTACTTC. It codes for CASSTPRGLPPYEQYF.

The rearrangement uses TRBV29-1 and TRBJ2-5; TRBD1 agrees at 10 bases. The CDR3 sequence is 12 residues long. The V gene end was trimmed by 6 bases and the J gene end by 7 bases; junction bases not matched to a gene: 5. Germline V gene sequence: CDR1 SQVTM, CDR2 ANQGSEA. CDR3 loop: CSVGQGSGTQYF. The CDR3, as DNA: TGCAGCGTGGGACAGGGGTCGGGGACCCAGTACTTC.

The chain has TRBV30 and TRBJ1-1; 8 bases are a match to TRBD1. Germline CDR1 and CDR2: GTSNPN and SVGIG (reference sequence). This CDR3 has 13 amino acids. V shed 4 bases, J shed 2 bases, and the junction held 3 bases outside the gene matches. The CDR3 nucleotides read TGTGCCTGGACGGGACAGGCAAACACTGAAGCTTTCTTT. Protein: CAWTGQANTEAFF. The full variable domain, rest sourced from reference TRBV30 and TRBJ1-1, is SQTIHQWPATLVQPVGSPLSLECTVEGTSNPNLYWYRQAAGRGLQLLFYSVGIGQISSEVPQNLSASRPQDRQFILSSKKLLLSDSGFYLCAWTGQANTEAFFGQGTRLTVV.

This sequence joins TRBV5-1 and TRBJ1-5; D ambiguous. This CDR3 has 16 residues. Trimming stripped 0 bases from V and 0 bases from J, with 10 bases between. The germline gives CDR1 SGHRS, CDR2 YFSETQ. The CDR3 loop reads CASSLEGDYSNQPQHF. The DNA of the CDR3 is TGCGCCAGCAGCTTGGAGGGAGACTATAGCAATCAGCCCCAGCATTTT.

This chain links TRBV5-1 with TRBJ2-1, with D perhaps TRBD2 (6 bases). Germline V gene sequence: CDR1 SGHRS, CDR2 YFSETQ. Trimming cost V 4 bases and J 5 bases, with 22 bases left between them. This CDR3 is 17 amino acids long. The CDR3 sequence: CASSPVFSLAPDNEQFF. The CDR3 nucleotides read TGCGCCAGCAGCCCCGTGTTTAGCCTAGCGCCCGACAATGAGCAGTTCTTC.

The genes are TRBV10-3 and TRBJ1-5; TRBD1 aligns across 9 bases. The CDR3 is made up of 14 amino acids. Germline CDR1 is ENHRY and CDR2 is SYGVKD. J gave up 9 bases and V 2 bases, and 5 bases lay outside the gene matches. CDR3 amino acids: CAISETGTGPPQHF. CDR3 sequence (DNA): TGTGCCATCAGTGAGACCGGGACAGGGCCGCCCCAGCATTTT.

The V call is TRBV4-1, the J call TRBJ2-1; 9 bases agree with TRBD1. With 4 bases clipped from V and 8 bases from J, the junction kept 6 bases outside the gene matches. This CDR3 comprises 14 residues. Germline V gene sequence: CDR1 MGHRA, CDR2 YSYEKL. In DNA form, the CDR3 reads TGCGCCAGCAGCCGGGGACAGGGCGCCTATGAGCAGTTCTTC. Its protein product is CASSRGQGAYEQFF.

About this clone: Other nucleotide sequences from this sample produce the same CDR3. The chain joins TRBV5-1 to TRBJ1-1; TRBD1 aligns across 8 bases. The V gene's germline CDR1 is SGHRS and CDR2 YFSETQ. With 2 bases clipped from V and 4 bases from J, the junction kept 4 bases outside the gene matches. The CDR3 is 14 residues long. DNA for the CDR3: TGCGCCAGCAGCTTCACAGGGGGGGGCACTGAAGCTTTCTTT. It is translated as CASSFTGGGTEAFF. Variable domain in full (rest from reference TRBV5-1 and TRBJ1-1): KAGVTQTPRYLIKTRGQQVTLSCSPISGHRSVSWYQQTPGQGLQFLFEYFSETQRNKGNFPGRFSGRQFSNSRSEMNVSTLELGDSALYLCASSFTGGGTEAFFGQGTRLTVV.

The gene calls are TRBV6-1 and TRBJ2-1; 10 nucleotides match TRBD1. The length of the CDR3 is 17 residues. V shed 1 base and J 7 bases; nucleotides not matched to a gene: 10. The V gene's germline CDR1 is MNHNS and CDR2 SASEGT. The CDR3: CASSEVKVTGGRNEQFF. The CDR3 nucleotides are TGTGCCAGCAGTGAAGTGAAGGTGACAGGGGGCCGAAATGAGCAGTTCTTC.

This chain links TRBV29-1 with TRBJ2-1; TRBD1 is a possible D gene (6 bases). Germline CDR1 SQVTM, CDR2 ANQGSEA. Trimming pared 8 bases from V and 1 base from J, leaving 15 bases between. The CDR3 totals 14 residues. CDR3 residues: CSYRLGASYNEQFF. DNA for the CDR3: TGCAGCTACCGTCTGGGGGCGTCCTACAATGAGCAGTTCTTC.

On this clone: The same CDR3 is also encoded by other DNA sequences in this sample. This chain's CDR3 is CASSLERSGNTIYF. In nucleotides, the CDR3 is TGTGCCAGCAGCTTAGAACGGTCTGGAAACACCATATATTTT. The chain is built from TRBV11-2 and TRBJ1-3; D not resolved. The V gene lost 0 bases and the J gene lost 1 base, with 4 bases spanning the gap. Germline V gene sequence: CDR1 SGHAT, CDR2 FQNNGV. The length of the CDR3 is 14 residues.

V gene TRBV9 combines with J gene TRBJ1-1; 9 bases are shared with TRBD1. Germline V gives CDR1 SGDLS, CDR2 YYNGEE. V was clipped by 2 bases and J by 2 bases; unmatched bases: 1. CDR3 length: 14 residues. The CDR3: CASSVTGGNTEAFF. The CDR3 DNA reads TGTGCCAGCAGCGTGACAGGGGGAAACACTGAAGCTTTCTTT.

The chain recombines TRBV6-5 with TRBJ2-1; 7 positions agree with TRBD2. The germline V gene has CDR1 MNHEY and CDR2 SVGAGI. V lost 3 bases and J lost 0; bases outside the gene matches: 5. CDR3 length equals 16 residues. The CDR3 here is CASSYEGGSSYNEQFF. CDR3 DNA: TGTGCCAGCAGTTATGAGGGAGGGAGCTCCTACAATGAGCAGTTCTTC.

V usage is TRBV6-6 and J usage is TRBJ2-3; 8 nucleotides match TRBD2. Per the germline V gene, CDR1 is MNHNY and CDR2 is SVGAGI (reference sequence). V dropped 6 bases and J dropped 6; count of bases not matched to a gene: 11. The CDR3 has 15 residues. The chain's CDR3 is CASSQAGAQWDTQYF. CDR3 nucleotide sequence: TGTGCCAGCAGCCAAGCGGGGGCCCAATGGGATACGCAGTATTTT.

The chain recombines TRBV18 with TRBJ2-7, with TRBD1 matching 8 bases. This CDR3 comprises 14 residues. V shed 3 bases, J shed 3 bases, and the junction held 4 bases outside the gene matches. CDR1 is KGHSH, CDR2 LQKENI, per germline. CDR3: CASSPTGGVYEQYF. DNA for the CDR3: TGTGCCAGCTCACCCACAGGGGGAGTCTACGAGCAGTACTTC.

The rearrangement uses TRBV19 and TRBJ2-3, with TRBD1 matching 10 bases. Losses at the gene ends were 2 bases for V and 5 bases for J; bases not matched to a gene: 1. The CDR3 consists of 14 residues. Germline V gives CDR1 LNHDA, CDR2 SQIVND (reference sequence). The DNA of the CDR3 is TGTGCCAGTAGTATACGGACAGGGGGAGATACGCAGTATTTT. It is translated as CASSIRTGGDTQYF.

This clone occurred once. This chain uses TRBV5-1 with TRBJ2-5, with TRBD1 identical over 9 bases. The J call is uncertain, as TRBJ2-7 better fits the DNA end. This CDR3 contains 14 residues. Germline CDR1 SGHRS, CDR2 YFSETQ. The CDR3 sequence is CASGPGQGPYEQYF. CDR3 in DNA: TGCGCCAGCGGACCGGGACAGGGCCCCTACGAGCAGTACTTC.

In the case of this clone: Without the conserved terminal phenylalanine or tryptophan, this CDR3 likely stems from a read error. V usage is TRBV5-1 and J usage is TRBJ2-3; TRBD2 agrees at 10 bases. The CDR3 covers 18 residues. Germline V CDR1 and CDR2: SGHRS, YFSETQ. Losses at the gene ends were 4 bases for V and 2 bases for J; bases not matched to a gene: 13. The DNA of the CDR3 is TGCGCCAGCAGCCCAGGGTTGATAGCGGGGGGTCTCACAGATACGCAGTATCTT. Amino acids: CASSPGLIAGGLTDTQYL.

The CDR3 DNA reads TGTGCCAGCAGACAAGGGAGGGTTTGGACCGGGGAGCTGTTTTTT. Protein sequence: CASRQGRVWTGELFF. The chain uses TRBV7-2 and TRBJ2-2; 7 bases map to TRBD2. After removal of 6 bases from V and 5 bases from J, the junction contained 9 bases not matched to a gene. There are 15 residues in the CDR3. Germline V gene data show CDR1 as SGHTA and CDR2 as FQGNSA. Full variable domain (remainder filled in from reference TRBV7-2 and TRBJ2-2): GAGVSQSPSNKVTEKGKDVELRCDPISGHTALYWYRQSLGQGLEFLIYFQGNSAPDKSGLPSDRFSAERTGGSVSTLTIQRTQQEDSAVYLCASRQGRVWTGELFFGEGSRLTVL.

The V gene is TRBV13, the J gene TRBJ2-3, with 12 bases lining up with TRBD2. CDR1 is PRHDT, CDR2 FYEKMQ, per germline (reference sequence). This CDR3 is built from 15 residues. Germline trimming cut 6 bases from V and 3 bases from J; bases unmatched to any gene: 4. The CDR3 nucleotides are TGTGCCAGCAGATTTGGACTAGCGGGGACAGATACGCAGTATTTT. Amino acid sequence: CASRFGLAGTDTQYF.

The rearrangement uses TRBV9 and TRBJ2-5; 8 bases agree with TRBD1. This CDR3 spans 18 amino acids. Losses at the gene ends were 3 bases for V and 3 bases for J; bases not matched to a gene: 16. The germline V gene has CDR1 SGDLS and CDR2 YYNGEE. CDR3 bases: TGTGCCAGCAGCGACCGTCCGGGACAGGTCTTCGTCAAAGAGACCCAGTACTTC. As protein: CASSDRPGQVFVKETQYF. The whole variable domain, filled in from reference TRBV9 and TRBJ2-5, reads DSGVTQTPKHLITATGQRVTLRCSPRSGDLSVYWYQQSLDQGLQFLIQYYNGEERAKGNILERFSAQQFPDLHSELNLSSLELGDSALYFCASSDRPGQVFVKETQYFGPGTRLLVL.

This chain joins TRBV7-8 and TRBJ1-1; no firm D call. CDR1 and CDR2 (germline): SGHVS, FQNEAQ. CDR3 length: 14 amino acids. V was trimmed by 2 bases and J by 5 bases, leaving 12 bases between them. DNA for the CDR3: TGTGCCAGCAGCTTATCCGGGGTAAGAACTGAAGCTTTCTTT. This translates into CASSLSGVRTEAFF. Together with reference TRBV7-8 and TRBJ1-1, the CDR3 gives the full variable domain: GAGVSQSPRYKVAKRGQDVALRCDPISGHVSLFWYQQALGQGPEFLTYFQNEAQLDKSGLPSDRFFAERPEGSVSTLKIQRTQQEDSAVYLCASSLSGVRTEAFFGQGTRLTVV.

The CDR3 sequence is CASSPDRGRFADYGYTF. CDR3 DNA: TGCGCCAGCAGCCCTGACAGGGGCCGGTTCGCCGACTATGGCTACACCTTC. The chain uses TRBV5-1 and TRBJ1-2, with TRBD1 matching over 8 bases. The CDR3 totals 17 residues. Losses at the gene ends were 4 bases for V and 3 bases for J; bases not matched to a gene: 14. Per the germline V gene, CDR1 is SGHRS and CDR2 is YFSETQ.

This chain links TRBV5-4 with TRBJ2-1; 9 nucleotides match TRBD2. Germline V lookup: CDR1 SGHNT, CDR2 YYREEE (reference sequence). The CDR3 covers 15 residues. J gave up 7 bases and V 4 bases, and 9 bases lay outside the gene matches. Written as DNA, the CDR3 is TGTGCCAGCAGCCCGGCGGGGGGGCTTCGGAATGAGCAGTTCTTC. Translating gives CASSPAGGLRNEQFF.

This chain links TRBV7-9 with TRBJ1-1; tentative D call: TRBD1 (5 bases). Between the trimmed V and J ends, which lost 5 bases and 0 bases, there was a span of 13 bases. The CDR3 runs to 15 residues. Germline V gene sequence: CDR1 SEHNR, CDR2 FQNEAQ (reference sequence). The CDR3 coding sequence is TGTGCCAGCAGCCATATGCAGGGCTTGAACACTGAAGCTTTCTTT. Protein product: CASSHMQGLNTEAFF. Complete variable domain (other parts from reference TRBV7-9 and TRBJ1-1): DTGVSQNPRHKITKRGQNVTFRCDPISEHNRLYWYRQTLGQGPEFLTYFQNEAQLEKSRLLSDRFSAERPKGSFSTLEIQRTEQGDSAMYLCASSHMQGLNTEAFFGQGTRLTVV.

The chain links TRBV5-1 to TRBJ1-1; possibly TRBD1 for D (6 bases). The CDR3 extends over 14 amino acids. Germline V lookup: CDR1 SGHRS, CDR2 YFSETQ. The V end lost 3 bases, the J end lost 3 bases, and 12 bases lay between the germline ends. The CDR3 reads CASSWKGVDTEAFF. CDR3 sequence (DNA): TGCGCCAGCAGCTGGAAGGGGGTCGACACTGAAGCTTTCTTT.

V is TRBV7-8 and J is TRBJ1-5, with D possibly TRBD1 on 5 matching bases. The germline CDR1 and CDR2 sequences are SGHVS and FQNEAQ. The CDR3 spans 15 residues. Trimming pared 3 bases from V and 1 base from J, leaving 10 bases between. The CDR3 DNA follows: TGTGCCAGCAGCTTGGGGGGACGAAGCAATCAGCCCCAGCATTTT. Amino acid sequence: CASSLGGRSNQPQHF.

V usage is TRBV5-4 and J usage is TRBJ2-1; 8 nucleotides match TRBD1. V was pared by 4 bases and J by 4 bases, with 7 bases of the junction left unmatched. The CDR3 totals 15 residues. The germline V gene encodes CDR1 SGHNT and CDR2 YYREEE (reference sequence). Written as DNA, the CDR3 is TGTGCCAGCAGCCCGACGGGGACAGGATACAATGAGCAGTTCTTC. It specifies CASSPTGTGYNEQFF.

In its sample, this clone was seen once. This chain links TRBV10-3 with TRBJ1-2; TRBD1 is a possible D gene (6 bases). V was trimmed by 8 bases and J by 1 base, leaving 14 bases between them. The CDR3 has 14 residues. CDR1 is ENHRY, CDR2 SYGVKD, per germline. The CDR3 loop is CAIPSKGHNYGYTF. Here the CDR3 DNA reads TGTGCCATCCCTTCTAAGGGACATAACTATGGCTACACCTTC.